This entry lists 29 T cell receptor beta chains sequenced from one sample in a study of blood T cell repertoires in COVID-19. Profiled with immunoSEQ multiplex PCR; TCRdb holds only in-frame clones, not every one. This sample has tens of thousands of clones, with 82% found just once. Sequencing used peripheral blood. Receptor source: a human donor in a cohort sampled during active COVID-19.

The CDR3 is CASSYGKTNEKLFF. CDR3 nucleotides: TGTGCCAGCAGTTATGGCAAAACTAATGAAAAACTGTTTTTT. The rearrangement links TRBV6-5 to TRBJ1-4; D gene ambiguous. CDR1 is MNHEY, CDR2 SVGAGI, per germline. Trimming removed 3 bases from V and 1 base from J, with 6 bases in between. This CDR3 is 14 amino acids long.

This chain connects TRBV6-5 to TRBJ2-1, with TRBD2 identical over 11 bases. Germline V lookup: CDR1 MNHEY, CDR2 SVGAGI. V lost 0 bases, J lost 8 bases, and 3 bases stayed unmatched. The CDR3 covers 15 residues. CDR3: CASSYSSGGAHEQFF. Written as DNA, the CDR3 is TGTGCCAGCAGTTACTCTAGCGGGGGGGCCCATGAGCAGTTCTTC.

The CDR3 loop is CASSSWDTGRNEQFF. Written as DNA, the CDR3 is TGTGCCAGCAGCTCTTGGGACACCGGGAGGAATGAGCAGTTCTTC. The chain couples TRBV11-2 to TRBJ2-1, with D perhaps matching TRBD2 (7 bases). CDR1 and CDR2 from the germline V gene are SGHAT and FQNNGV. V gave up 4 bases and J gave up 7 bases, with 17 bases separating them. The length of the CDR3 is 15 residues.

V and J are TRBV19 and TRBJ1-5; D perhaps matches TRBD1 (5 bases). Germline V lookup: CDR1 LNHDA, CDR2 SQIVND (reference sequence). V lost 7 bases, J lost 6 bases, and 13 bases lay in between. This CDR3 comprises 13 residues. CDR3 region: CASTLGGVQPQHF. CDR3 DNA: TGTGCCAGTACCCTCGGGGGGGTTCAGCCCCAGCATTTT.

The V gene is TRBV28, the J gene TRBJ1-2; 9 bases are a match to TRBD1. The V segment lost 11 bases and the J segment 4 bases; nucleotides outside the gene matches: 5. This CDR3 comprises 12 residues. Germline CDR1 is MDHEN and CDR2 is SYDVKM. The DNA of the CDR3 is TGTGCCTACAGGGGGCTCGGCTATGGCTACACCTTC. This codes for CAYRGLGYGYTF.

CDR3 coding DNA: TGTGCCAGCAGATCCCTATCGGGACAGATGAACACTGAAGCTTTCTTT. Amino acids: CASRSLSGQMNTEAFF. The chain joins TRBV6-6 to TRBJ1-1, with 7 bases that match TRBD1. Trimming removed 6 bases from V and 0 bases from J; junction bases left unmatched: 10. CDR1 is MNHNY, CDR2 SVGAGI, per germline (reference sequence). The CDR3 contains 16 residues.

This clone was counted between two and nine times. The V and J genes are TRBV28 and TRBJ1-2; TRBD1 is a possible D gene (6 bases). The germline gives CDR1 MDHEN, CDR2 SYDVKM. The length of the CDR3 is 17 residues. Trimming took 6 bases from V and 4 from J, leaving 24 bases between them. CDR3 DNA: TGTGCCAGCAGAACGCCCCCCGCAGGGGTGAGGAGCTATGGCTACACCTTC. Its translation: CASRTPPAGVRSYGYTF.

This chain joins TRBV18 and TRBJ1-1, with a possible D match to TRBD1 (6 bases). Trimming stripped 6 bases from V and 0 bases from J, with 11 bases between. The CDR3 extends over 14 amino acids. Germline V gene data show CDR1 as KGHSH and CDR2 as LQKENI. CDR3 in DNA: TGTGCCAGCTCCGAAGGACAGATGAACACTGAAGCTTTCTTT. As protein: CASSEGQMNTEAFF.

V gene TRBV29-1 combines with J gene TRBJ2-7; 7 bases map to TRBD2. Germline values: CDR1 SQVTM, CDR2 ANQGSEA. The CDR3 has 12 amino acids. With V trimmed by 3 bases and J by 5 bases, 4 bases remained unmatched. CDR3 region: CSVEGDYNEQYF. CDR3 coding DNA: TGCAGCGTTGAGGGGGACTACAACGAGCAGTACTTC.

The chain employs TRBV5-1 and TRBJ2-3; weak D call: TRBD2 (6 bases). V lost 0 bases to trimming and J lost 6 bases, with 11 bases between them. This CDR3 region has 14 residues. In germline, CDR1 is SGHRS, CDR2 YFSETQ. The CDR3 DNA sequence: TGCGCCAGCAGCTTGGATAGCGGTGATGATACGCAGTATTTT. Its translation is CASSLDSGDDTQYF. Together with reference TRBV5-1 and TRBJ2-3, the CDR3 gives the full variable domain: KAGVTQTPRYLIKTRGQQVTLSCSPISGHRSVSWYQQTPGQGLQFLFEYFSETQRNKGNFPGRFSGRQFSNSRSEMNVSTLELGDSALYLCASSLDSGDDTQYFGPGTRLTVL.

The chain employs TRBV5-1 and TRBJ1-1; D is unclear. The CDR3 has 15 residues. The V end was cut by 2 bases, the J end by 1 base, with 12 bases between. Germline lookup yields CDR1 SGHRS and CDR2 YFSETQ. CDR3 residues: CASSLNPRWNTEAFF. As DNA, the CDR3 is TGCGCCAGCAGCTTAAACCCTCGGTGGAACACTGAAGCTTTCTTT.

The V gene is TRBV5-1, the J gene TRBJ2-1; 12 bases map to TRBD1. The germline V gene encodes CDR1 SGHRS and CDR2 YFSETQ. The junction had 12 bases not matched to a gene; V was cut back by 9 bases and J by 8 bases. CDR3 length: 15 residues. For the CDR3, the DNA is TGCGCCACTGCCGGCGGGACAGGGGGCCGGCATGAGCAGTTCTTC. It codes for CATAGGTGGRHEQFF.

This clone was seen only once. This sequence joins TRBV19 and TRBJ2-2; D uncertain. V was cut by 0 bases and J by 5 bases, with 10 bases left in between. The germline gives CDR1 LNHDA, CDR2 SQIVND (reference sequence). This CDR3 is built from 15 residues. The CDR3 DNA is TGTGCCAGTAGTATAGATTTGGGCAATACCGGGGAGCTGTTTTTT. Protein: CASSIDLGNTGELFF.

The chain is built from TRBV19 and TRBJ2-7; the match to TRBD1 covers 9 bases. Per the germline V gene, CDR1 is LNHDA and CDR2 is SQIVND (reference sequence). V gave up 5 bases and J gave up 1 base; unmatched junction bases: 9. The CDR3 loop spans 16 amino acids. As DNA, the CDR3 is TGTGCCAGTAGTGATTCCACAGGGGGCGCGTCCTACGAGCAGTACTTC. This gives the protein CASSDSTGGASYEQYF.

The V gene is TRBV24-1, the J gene TRBJ2-3, with a weak D call TRBD2 (7 bases). Germline CDR1 KGHDR, CDR2 SFDVKD. V was shortened by 0 bases and J by 5 bases, with 14 bases between the two germline ends. This CDR3 comprises 16 residues. CDR3 DNA sequence: TGTGCCACCAGTGATTTGGGAGGGGGGGTGATAGATACGCAGTATTTT. It is translated as CATSDLGGGVIDTQYF.

The V and J genes are TRBV7-9 and TRBJ2-5; 14 bases fit TRBD2. V lost 1 base to trimming and J lost 2 bases; unmatched junction nucleotides: 9. This CDR3 has 19 residues. Germline V lookup: CDR1 SEHNR, CDR2 FQNEAQ (reference sequence). CDR3 protein: CASSLDPGLAGADQETQYF. For the CDR3, the DNA is TGTGCCAGCAGCTTAGACCCGGGACTAGCGGGGGCAGATCAAGAGACCCAGTACTTC. Supplemented by reference TRBV7-9 and TRBJ2-5, the full variable domain reads DTGVSQNPRHKITKRGQNVTFRCDPISEHNRLYWYRQTLGQGPEFLTYFQNEAQLEKSRLLSDRFSAERPKGSFSTLEIQRTEQGDSAMYLCASSLDPGLAGADQETQYFGPGTRLLVL.

The chain carries TRBV18 and TRBJ2-1; 9 positions agree with TRBD2. Germline trimming cut 0 bases from V and 0 bases from J; bases unmatched to any gene: 0. Per germline, CDR1 KGHSH and CDR2 LQKENI. This CDR3 is 16 amino acids long. The CDR3 here is CASSPPRGGSYNEQFF. CDR3 coding DNA: TGTGCCAGCTCACCACCGCGGGGGGGCTCCTACAATGAGCAGTTCTTC.

This clone is a singleton in its sample. The chain joins TRBV27 to TRBJ2-2; 9 bases fit TRBD1. The germline gives CDR1 MNHEY, CDR2 SMNVEV (reference sequence). This CDR3 contains 15 residues. V dropped 5 bases and J dropped 5; count of bases not matched to a gene: 6. For the CDR3, the DNA is TGTGCCAGCAGTCCCAGGACAGGGGAAACCGGGGAGCTGTTTTTT. The encoded protein is CASSPRTGETGELFF.

The chain combines TRBV10-3 with TRBJ2-7; D is ambiguous. This CDR3 has 11 residues. Trimming took 4 bases from V and 3 from J, leaving 4 bases between them. CDR1 and CDR2 (germline): ENHRY, SYGVKD. In DNA form, the CDR3 reads TGTGCCATCAGTGCTAACTACGAGCAGTACTTC. This sequence encodes CAISANYEQYF.

The rearrangement links TRBV5-1 to TRBJ2-6; 8 positions match TRBD1. CDR3 length equals 23 residues. The junction had 27 bases not matched to a gene; V was cut back by 5 bases and J by 2 bases. The germline gives CDR1 SGHRS, CDR2 YFSETQ. For the CDR3, the DNA is TGCGCCAGCAGGCCCGGGGAGATTGGAGGCATGGACAGGGTTCCCCCTGGGGCCAACGTCCTGACTTTC. Translated, it gives CASRPGEIGGMDRVPPGANVLTF.

V is TRBV28 and J is TRBJ2-2, with TRBD1 matching over 8 bases. The CDR3 covers 13 residues. V lost 7 bases to trimming and J lost 6 bases; unmatched junction nucleotides: 4. Germline loops: CDR1 MDHEN, CDR2 SYDVKM. In nucleotides, the CDR3 is TGTGCCAGCATTAACAGGGGGGCCGGGGAGCTGTTTTTT. This translates into CASINRGAGELFF.

This chain connects TRBV19 to TRBJ1-5; D might be TRBD1 (6 bases). The CDR3 is 15 residues long. V shed 1 base and J shed 7 bases, with 14 bases lying between them. Germline V gene data show CDR1 as LNHDA and CDR2 as SQIVND (reference sequence). Here the CDR3 reads CASSIGRAGVQPQHF. The CDR3, as DNA: TGTGCCAGTAGTATAGGACGGGCAGGGGTCCAGCCCCAGCATTTT.

CDR3 in amino acids: CASVPPQADTQYF. In DNA, the CDR3 is TGTGCCAGCGTACCCCCTCAGGCAGATACGCAGTATTTT. The chain is built from TRBV2 and TRBJ2-3; D not certain. The V gene lost 8 bases and the J gene lost 4 bases, with 13 bases spanning the gap. The CDR3 loop spans 13 amino acids. Germline V gene sequence: CDR1 SNHLY, CDR2 FYNNEI. Complete variable domain (other parts from reference TRBV2 and TRBJ2-3): EPEVTQTPSHQVTQMGQEVILRCVPISNHLYFYWYRQILGQKVEFLVSFYNNEISEKSEIFDDQFSVERPDGSNFTLKIRSTKLEDSAMYFCASVPPQADTQYFGPGTRLTVL.

This clone was seen only once. The rearrangement joins TRBV11-2 to TRBJ2-5; the D gene is possibly TRBD1 (5 bases). Germline CDR1 reads SGHAT; CDR2 reads FQNNGV. The V end was cut by 3 bases, the J end by 5 bases, with 7 bases between. The CDR3 is 12 amino acids. The CDR3 DNA follows: TGTGCCAGCAGCTTGGGGCGGGAGACCCAGTACTTC. It encodes CASSLGRETQYF.

The chain employs TRBV18 and TRBJ1-2; D might be TRBD1 (6 bases). Between the trimmed V and J ends, which lost 2 bases and 2 bases, there was a span of 9 bases. Germline assignment: CDR1 KGHSH and CDR2 LQKENI. CDR3 length: 14 amino acids. As DNA, the CDR3 is TGTGCCAGCTCACCAGGGGGCAGAAACTATGGCTACACCTTC. This sequence encodes CASSPGGRNYGYTF.

The chain links TRBV3-1 (or the pseudogene TRBV3-2) to TRBJ1-4; 9 bases are shared with TRBD1. Germline V CDR1 and CDR2: LGHDT, YNNKEL (reference sequence). The CDR3 extends over 15 amino acids. The V gene end was trimmed by 4 bases and the J gene end by 10 bases; junction bases not matched to a gene: 10. Here the CDR3 DNA reads TGTGCCAGCAGCCGAACCGGGACAGGGAATAGAAAACTGTTTTTT. Amino acids: CASSRTGTGNRKLFF.

This chain links TRBV24-1 with TRBJ1-2; 9 bases are shared with TRBD1. Per the germline V gene, CDR1 is KGHDR and CDR2 is SFDVKD. This CDR3 comprises 17 residues. V gave up 4 bases and J gave up 4 bases; unmatched junction bases: 12. In nucleotides, the CDR3 is TGTGCCACCAGTGACGCCGGGACCGGACAGGGGAGCTATGGCTACACCTTC. This translates into CATSDAGTGQGSYGYTF.

V and J are TRBV19 and TRBJ2-7; TRBD1 matches at 12 bases. V was pared by 7 bases and J by 4 bases, with 17 bases of the junction left unmatched. Germline CDR1 and CDR2: LNHDA and SQIVND (reference sequence). The CDR3 runs to 18 residues. For the CDR3, the DNA is TGTGCCAGTAAGGCCACCTCACCGGGACAGGGGGCTCTTTACGAGCAGTACTTC. This sequence encodes CASKATSPGQGALYEQYF.

This clone came up once. The CDR3 loop reads CASSPNREHNEQFF. CDR3 DNA: TGTGCCAGCTCACCAAACAGGGAGCACAATGAGCAGTTCTTC. The V and J genes are TRBV18 and TRBJ2-1; D perhaps matches TRBD1 (6 bases). With 2 bases removed from V and 5 bases from J, the gap between germline ends came to 10 bases. The CDR3 runs 14 residues. Germline loops: CDR1 KGHSH, CDR2 LQKENI.